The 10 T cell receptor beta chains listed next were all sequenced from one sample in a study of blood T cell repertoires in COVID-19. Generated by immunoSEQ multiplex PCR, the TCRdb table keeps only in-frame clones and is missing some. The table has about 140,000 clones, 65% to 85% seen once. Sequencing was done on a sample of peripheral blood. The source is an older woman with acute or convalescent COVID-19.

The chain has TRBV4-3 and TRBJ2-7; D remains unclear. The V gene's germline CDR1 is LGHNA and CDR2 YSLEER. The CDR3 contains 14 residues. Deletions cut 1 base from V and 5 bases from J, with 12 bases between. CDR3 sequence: CASSQGLVGHEQYF. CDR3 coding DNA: TGCGCCAGCAGCCAAGGGCTAGTGGGTCACGAGCAGTACTTC.

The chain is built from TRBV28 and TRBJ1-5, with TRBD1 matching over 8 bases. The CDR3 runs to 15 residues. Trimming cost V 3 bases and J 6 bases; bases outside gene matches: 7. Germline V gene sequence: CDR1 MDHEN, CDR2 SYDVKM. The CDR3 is CASSFGRGPIQPQHF. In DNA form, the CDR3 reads TGTGCCAGCAGTTTCGGCAGGGGGCCGATTCAGCCCCAGCATTTT.

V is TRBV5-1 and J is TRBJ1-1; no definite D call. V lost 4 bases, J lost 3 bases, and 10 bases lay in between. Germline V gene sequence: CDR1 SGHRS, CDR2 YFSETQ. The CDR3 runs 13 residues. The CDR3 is CASSQEVDTEAFF. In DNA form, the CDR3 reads TGCGCCAGCAGCCAGGAGGTGGACACTGAAGCTTTCTTT.

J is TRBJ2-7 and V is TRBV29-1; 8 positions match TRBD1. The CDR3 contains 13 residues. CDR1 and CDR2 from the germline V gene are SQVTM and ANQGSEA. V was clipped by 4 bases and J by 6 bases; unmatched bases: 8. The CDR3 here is CSVGGRGLIEQYF. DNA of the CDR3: TGCAGCGTTGGAGGCAGGGGGCTTATCGAGCAGTACTTC.

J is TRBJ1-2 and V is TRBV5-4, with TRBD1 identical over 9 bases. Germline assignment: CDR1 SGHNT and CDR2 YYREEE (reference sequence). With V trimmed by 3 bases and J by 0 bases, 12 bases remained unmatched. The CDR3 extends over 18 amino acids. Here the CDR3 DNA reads TGTGCCAGCAGCTCAGGGACAGGGCCGGTAGGGGCTAACTATGGCTACACCTTC. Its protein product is CASSSGTGPVGANYGYTF. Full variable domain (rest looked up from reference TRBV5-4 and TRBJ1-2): ETGVTQSPTHLIKTRGQQVTLRCSSQSGHNTVSWYQQALGQGPQFIFQYYREEENGRGNFPPRFSGLQFPNYSSELNVNALELDDSALYLCASSSGTGPVGANYGYTFGSGTRLTVV.

CDR3 bases: TGTGCCAGCAGTCATACAAGGGGGCGGGCCAACGTCCTGACTTTC. Its protein is CASSHTRGRANVLTF. The chain combines TRBV6-6 with TRBJ2-6, with 7 bases that match TRBD1. Trimming took 5 bases from V and 5 from J; bases not matched to a gene: 6. The germline V gene encodes CDR1 MNHNY and CDR2 SVGAGI (reference sequence). CDR3 length: 15 residues.

CDR3 DNA: TGTGCCTGGAGTGTAACTTGGACTGAAGCTTTCTTT. It translates to CAWSVTWTEAFF. J is TRBJ1-1 and V is TRBV30; D remains unclear. CDR3 length equals 12 residues. The V and J ends lost 0 bases and 5 bases respectively, with 7 bases between them. The germline V gene has CDR1 GTSNPN and CDR2 SVGIG (reference sequence).

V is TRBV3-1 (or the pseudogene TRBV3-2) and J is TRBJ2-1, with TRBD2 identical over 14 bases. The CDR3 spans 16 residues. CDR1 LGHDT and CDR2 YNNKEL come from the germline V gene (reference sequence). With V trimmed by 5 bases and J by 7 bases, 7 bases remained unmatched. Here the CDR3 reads CASSGGTSGSHNEQFF. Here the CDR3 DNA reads TGTGCCAGCAGCGGGGGGACTAGCGGGAGTCATAATGAGCAGTTCTTC.

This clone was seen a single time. CDR3 region: CASSRTSGRNEQFF. The DNA for the CDR3 is TGTGCCAGCTCGAGGACTAGCGGGAGGAATGAGCAGTTCTTC. This chain joins TRBV9 and TRBJ2-1, with 14 bases matching TRBD2. The junction had 4 bases not matched to a gene; V was cut back by 7 bases and J by 7 bases. Germline CDR1 and CDR2: SGDLS and YYNGEE. The CDR3 runs 14 residues. Looking up the rest from reference TRBV9 and TRBJ2-1 gives the full variable domain: DSGVTQTPKHLITATGQRVTLRCSPRSGDLSVYWYQQSLDQGLQFLIQYYNGEERAKGNILERFSAQQFPDLHSELNLSSLELGDSALYFCASSRTSGRNEQFFGPGTRLTVL.

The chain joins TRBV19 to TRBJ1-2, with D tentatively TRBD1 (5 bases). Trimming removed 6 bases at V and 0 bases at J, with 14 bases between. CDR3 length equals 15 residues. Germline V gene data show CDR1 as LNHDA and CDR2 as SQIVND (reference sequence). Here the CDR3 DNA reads TGTGCCAGTAGCTACCCCGGGGGGACTAACTATGGCTACACCTTC. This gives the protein CASSYPGGTNYGYTF.